This entry lists 20 T cell receptor beta chains sequenced from one sample in a study of spatial heterogeneity in lung cancer. From the 5' RACE reads, TCRdb called clonotypes with MiXCR, one entry per CDR3 protein. Found here are under 25,000 distinct CDR3 sequences, approximately 7.2% of them singletons; the top ten hold roughly an eighth. Time point specified: sample taken at primary tumor resection. Whole RNA from tumor, nontumor lung or frozen PBMC was sequenced unsorted. This specimen was PBMCs, taken at surgery. Receptors originate from a male donor with early-stage non-small cell lung cancer.

In DNA, the CDR3 is TGTGCCAGCAGCTTGGGACAGCGATATTATGGCTACACCTTC. This encodes CASSLGQRYYGYTF. V gene TRBV5-5 combines with J gene TRBJ1-2; possible D gene TRBD1, 5 bases. With 0 bases removed from V and 5 bases from J, the gap between germline ends came to 11 bases. Germline CDR1 and CDR2: SGHKS and YYEKEE (reference sequence). The CDR3 spans 14 residues.

This clonotype was seen repeatedly, ten times or more. CDR3 DNA sequence: TGTGCCAGCAGCTTATCAGGGAGCACAGATACGCAGTATTTT. This encodes CASSLSGSTDTQYF. V and J are TRBV7-9 and TRBJ2-3; possible D gene TRBD1, 5 bases. V lost 2 bases to trimming and J lost 0 bases, with 6 bases between them. This CDR3 contains 14 residues. Looked up from germline, CDR1 is SEHNR and CDR2 is FQNEAQ (reference sequence). Filled out from reference TRBV7-9 and TRBJ2-3, the complete variable domain reads DTGVSQNPRHKITKRGQNVTFRCDPISEHNRLYWYRQTLGQGPEFLTYFQNEAQLEKSRLLSDRFSAERPKGSFSTLEIQRTEQGDSAMYLCASSLSGSTDTQYFGPGTRLTVL.

Points on this clonotype: It is unclear where the CDR3 begins or ends on the DNA, so no DNA is shown, and the CDR3 is as TCRdb lists it. V gene TRBV21-1 combines with J gene TRBJ1-5; the listed D gene, TRBD1, was not tested against the DNA. TRBV21-1 is classified as a pseudogene. The CDR3 has 17 residues if both end residues are counted. The CDR3 protein is CASSTSRVGTGNQPQHF.

This chain links TRBV5-6 with TRBJ2-5, with D maybe TRBD2 (6 bases). With 4 bases removed from V and 0 bases from J, the gap between germline ends came to 13 bases. The germline V gene encodes CDR1 SGHDT and CDR2 YYEEEE. The CDR3 runs 15 residues. The CDR3 coding sequence is TGTGCCAGCAGCGACCGAACTAGCTACCAAGAGACCCAGTACTTC. As protein: CASSDRTSYQETQYF.

The rearrangement uses TRBV5-5 and TRBJ2-1; no definite D call. V was cut by 2 bases and J by 7 bases, with 7 bases left in between. The CDR3 extends over 12 amino acids. Germline CDR1 and CDR2: SGHKS and YYEKEE (reference sequence). CDR3 loop: CASSLVRNEQFF. The CDR3 DNA follows: TGTGCCAGCAGCTTAGTCAGAAATGAGCAGTTCTTC.

The rearrangement joins TRBV7-2 to TRBJ1-1; D uncertain. This CDR3 region has 13 residues. The V end was cut by 1 base, the J end by 1 base, with 4 bases between. Germline loops: CDR1 SGHTA, CDR2 FQGNSA. The DNA for the CDR3 is TGTGCCAGCAGCTTAGGAAGGAACACTGAAGCTTTCTTT. Protein sequence: CASSLGRNTEAFF. The whole variable domain, filled in from reference TRBV7-2 and TRBJ1-1, reads GAGVSQSPSNKVTEKGKDVELRCDPISGHTALYWYRQSLGQGLEFLIYFQGNSAPDKSGLPSDRFSAERTGGSVSTLTIQRTQQEDSAVYLCASSLGRNTEAFFGQGTRLTVV.

Ten or more counts support this clonotype. This sequence joins TRBV10-3 and TRBJ1-2, with D perhaps TRBD1 (6 bases). Germline CDR1 and CDR2: ENHRY and SYGVKD. Trimming stripped 4 bases from V and 5 bases from J, with 17 bases between. The CDR3 has 15 amino acids. The CDR3 spells CAISVAGGTLYGYTF. DNA for the CDR3: TGTGCCATCAGTGTGGCAGGAGGGACACTTTATGGCTACACCTTC.

This chain connects TRBV20-1 to TRBJ1-4; D uncertain. V dropped 5 bases and J dropped 1 base, with 2 bases sitting between them. Looked up from germline, CDR1 is DFQATT and CDR2 is SNEGSKA (reference sequence). The CDR3 has 11 amino acids. This CDR3 is CSAVTNEKLFF. As DNA, the CDR3 is TGCAGTGCTGTAACTAATGAAAAACTGTTTTTT.

This clonotype was counted ten times or more. The rearrangement joins TRBV28 to TRBJ2-2, with no clear D. V lost 10 bases to trimming and J lost 0 bases, with 15 bases between them. Per germline, CDR1 MDHEN and CDR2 SYDVKM. This CDR3 spans 15 amino acids. CDR3 residues: CATLSAGSNTGELFF. The CDR3 coding sequence is TGTGCCACCCTGTCCGCAGGTTCGAACACCGGGGAGCTGTTTTTT. The full variable domain, rest sourced from reference TRBV28 and TRBJ2-2, is DVKVTQSSRYLVKRTGEKVFLECVQDMDHENMFWYRQDPGLGLRLIYFSYDVKMKEKGDIPEGYSVSREKKERFSLILESASTNQTSMYLCATLSAGSNTGELFFGEGSRLTVL.

This clonotype came up many times. The chain couples TRBV3-1 to TRBJ2-5, with 8 bases fitting TRBD1. Germline V gives CDR1 LGHDT, CDR2 YNNKEL (reference sequence). This CDR3 is 14 amino acids long. The junction had 3 bases not matched to a gene; V was cut back by 4 bases and J by 2 bases. CDR3 DNA: TGTGCCAGCAGCCCGACAGGGGTACAAGAGACCCAGTACTTC. Translated, it gives CASSPTGVQETQYF.

The chain recombines TRBV28 with TRBJ1-4; TRBD1 matches 7 bases. The CDR3 has 13 residues. The V gene end was trimmed by 6 bases and the J gene end by 5 bases; junction bases not matched to a gene: 3. Germline V gives CDR1 MDHEN, CDR2 SYDVKM. The DNA for the CDR3 is TGTGCCAGCAGGGGACAGAGAAATGAAAAACTGTTTTTT. It yields the protein CASRGQRNEKLFF.

This clonotype was detected many times. The V and J genes are TRBV27 and TRBJ1-4; 9 nucleotides match TRBD1. The CDR3 spans 15 residues. Trimming at V came to 6 bases and at J to 8 bases, leaving 10 bases not matched to a gene. The germline V gene has CDR1 MNHEY and CDR2 SMNVEV (reference sequence). The CDR3 is CASRKSGTGREKLFF. The CDR3, as DNA: TGTGCCAGCAGGAAATCCGGGACAGGGCGCGAAAAACTGTTTTTT.

This clonotype was recorded at least ten times. V and J are TRBV7-8 and TRBJ1-1; D is uncertain. The CDR3 extends over 14 amino acids. Looked up from germline, CDR1 is SGHVS and CDR2 is FQNEAQ. The germline V and J ends were trimmed by 0 bases and 1 base, with 6 bases remaining between them. In nucleotides, the CDR3 is TGTGCCAGCAGCTTAGCCGGTGCGAACACTGAAGCTTTCTTT. As protein: CASSLAGANTEAFF.

This clonotype showed up just a few times. The chain employs TRBV6-6 and TRBJ2-3; 12 positions agree with TRBD1. CDR3 length: 19 residues. Germline-derived CDR1 and CDR2 are MNHNY and SVGAGI (reference sequence). V lost 3 bases, J lost 0 bases, and 10 bases stayed unmatched. CDR3 nucleotides: TGTGCCAGCAGTTATCGCCCGGGACAGGGGGCCTCTAGCACAGATACGCAGTATTTT. Translation: CASSYRPGQGASSTDTQYF.

The V gene is TRBV12-3 or TRBV12-4, the J gene TRBJ1-5; 7 nucleotides match TRBD1. The ends lost 3 bases at V and 7 bases at J; junction bases unmatched: 6. The CDR3 runs 14 residues. The CDR3 DNA sequence: TGTGCCAGCAGTTTTCGACAGGGTGACCAGCCCCAGCATTTT. Translation gives CASSFRQGDQPQHF.

This clonotype appeared many times. This chain links TRBV7-3 with TRBJ2-2; D is unclear. Looked up from germline, CDR1 is SGHTA and CDR2 is FQGTGA. The CDR3 contains 13 residues. Trimming pared 6 bases from V and 1 base from J, leaving 6 bases between. CDR3 residues: CASRWGNTGELFF. DNA for the CDR3: TGTGCCAGCAGATGGGGGAACACCGGGGAGCTGTTTTTT.

This sequence joins TRBV2 and TRBJ1-4; D is uncertain. Deletions cut 3 bases from V and 5 bases from J, with 13 bases between. The CDR3 has 15 residues. Germline V gives CDR1 SNHLY, CDR2 FYNNEI. The CDR3 is CASSESSKENEKLFF. The CDR3 coding sequence is TGTGCCAGCAGTGAGTCCTCCAAGGAGAATGAAAAACTGTTTTTT.

This clonotype was seen repeatedly, ten times or more. The V gene is TRBV7-9, the J gene TRBJ2-5; possible D gene TRBD1, 5 bases. The CDR3 spans 17 residues. Trimming pared 0 bases from V and 1 base from J, leaving 15 bases between. Per germline, CDR1 SEHNR and CDR2 FQNEAQ (reference sequence). As DNA, the CDR3 is TGTGCCAGCAGCTTAGCGTTGGGGCTACTACCCCAAGAGACCCAGTACTTC. Residues: CASSLALGLLPQETQYF.

This sequence joins TRBV9 and TRBJ2-7; a possible D gene is TRBD2 (6 bases). The germline V and J ends were trimmed by 3 bases and 4 bases, with 14 bases remaining between them. Germline V CDR1 and CDR2: SGDLS, YYNGEE. The CDR3 is 14 amino acids. The CDR3 DNA reads TGTGCCAGCAGCGCTTCGGGGGACTGGTACGAGCAGTACTTC. Its translation is CASSASGDWYEQYF.

This clonotype has a count of ten or more. The chain links TRBV28 to TRBJ2-7, with D maybe TRBD2 (6 bases). CDR1 and CDR2 from the germline V gene are MDHEN and SYDVKM. Trimming cost V 7 bases and J 0 bases, with 16 bases left between them. The CDR3 has 15 residues. The CDR3: CASKAPGGISYEQYF. The DNA for the CDR3 is TGTGCCAGCAAGGCGCCCGGGGGTATCTCCTACGAGCAGTACTTC. Together with reference TRBV28 and TRBJ2-7, the CDR3 gives the full variable domain: DVKVTQSSRYLVKRTGEKVFLECVQDMDHENMFWYRQDPGLGLRLIYFSYDVKMKEKGDIPEGYSVSREKKERFSLILESASTNQTSMYLCASKAPGGISYEQYFGPGTRLTVT.